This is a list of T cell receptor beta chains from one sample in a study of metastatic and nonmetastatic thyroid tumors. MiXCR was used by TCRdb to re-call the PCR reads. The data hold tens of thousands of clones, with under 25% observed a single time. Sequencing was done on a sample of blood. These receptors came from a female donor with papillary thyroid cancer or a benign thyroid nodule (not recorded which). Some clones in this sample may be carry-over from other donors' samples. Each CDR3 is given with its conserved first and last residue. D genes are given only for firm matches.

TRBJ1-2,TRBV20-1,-,CSAADGVYGYTF
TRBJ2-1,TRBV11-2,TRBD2,CASSLERIAGNTGEQFF
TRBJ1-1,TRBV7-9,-,CASSLWSDGHTEAFF
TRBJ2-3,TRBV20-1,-,CSARRANTQYF
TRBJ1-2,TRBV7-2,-,CASSFRQESYTF
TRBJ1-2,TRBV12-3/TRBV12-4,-,CASSFNAENYGYTF
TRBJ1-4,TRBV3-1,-,CASSQGGYEKLFF
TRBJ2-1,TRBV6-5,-,CASSYSFVSPHEQFF
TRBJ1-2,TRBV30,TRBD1,CAWSQGGDYGYTF
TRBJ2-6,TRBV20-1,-,CSAPQIDLEFSGANVLTF
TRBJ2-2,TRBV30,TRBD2,CAWSYTSGEPFF
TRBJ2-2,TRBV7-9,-,CASSLQGNTGELFF
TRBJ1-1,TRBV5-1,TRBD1,CSSSLRGRVKNTEAFF
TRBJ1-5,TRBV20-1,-,CSALILGSNQPQHF
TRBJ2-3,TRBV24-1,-,CATSDSNFRGVGTDTQYF
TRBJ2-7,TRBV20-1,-,CSARDRVRASYEQYF
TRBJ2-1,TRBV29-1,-,CSVESGHYNEQFF
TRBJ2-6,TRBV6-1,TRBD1,CASSLQTGTGANVLTF
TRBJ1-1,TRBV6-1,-,CAMRGVSSGEAFF
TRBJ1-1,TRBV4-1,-,CASSQGSMNTEAFF
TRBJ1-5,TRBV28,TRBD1,CASSTDRGYRNQPQHF
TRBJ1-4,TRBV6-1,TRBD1,CASSEGTGVEKLFF
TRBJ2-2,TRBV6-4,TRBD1,CASRGQGTNTGELFF
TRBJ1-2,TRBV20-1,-,CSASPDTGYTF
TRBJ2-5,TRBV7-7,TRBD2,CASSSGLAGVTQYF
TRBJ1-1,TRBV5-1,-,CASSLSSANTEAFF
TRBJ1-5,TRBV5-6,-,CASSFGTGTRSNQPQHF
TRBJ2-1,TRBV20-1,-,CSARDLNSYNEQFF
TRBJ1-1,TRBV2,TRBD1,CASSRTGVGTEAFF
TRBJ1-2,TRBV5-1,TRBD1,CASSLQGGNNYGYTF
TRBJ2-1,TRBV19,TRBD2,CASSIPGGPPEQFF
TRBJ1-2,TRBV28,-,CASSLVPRYGYTF
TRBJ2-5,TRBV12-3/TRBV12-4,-,CASTWAGKMETQYF
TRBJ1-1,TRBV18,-,CASSPGGAVEAFF
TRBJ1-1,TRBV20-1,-,CSARDPGRGGPYTEAFF
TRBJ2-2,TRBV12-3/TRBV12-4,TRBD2,CASSLWRGGGTGELFF